This TCR beta chain was retrieved from a study of Graves' ophthalmopathy and Graves' hyperthyroidism. Across the study: The authors collected peripheral blood at initial diagnosis, before any treatment.

Exclusion criteria comprised other autoimmune diseases, uncontrolled infections, pregnancy or lactation in patients. TCR beta CDR3 regions were amplified from RNA transcripts. First-round RT-PCR relied on HTBI primers, and a second-round multiplex PCR came next. TCRdb ran MiXCR on the multiplex PCR reads and lists one entry per CDR3 protein. The table includes about 480,000 distinct CDR3 sequences, approximately 15% detected once. This CDR3 has 17 residues. Germline CDR1 MNHEY, CDR2 SVGEGT. With V trimmed by 5 bases and J by 2 bases, 12 bases remained unmatched. Material for sequencing was blood. The clonotype originates from a woman in her twenties or thirties with Graves' ophthalmopathy. V usage is TRBV6-2 or TRBV6-3 and J usage is TRBJ1-3; 7 nucleotides line up with TRBD1. CDR3 DNA sequence: TGTGCCAGCAGTCTCGGGACAGCCTTAATGGCTGGAAACACCATATATTTT. Its translation: CASSLGTALMAGNTIYF.